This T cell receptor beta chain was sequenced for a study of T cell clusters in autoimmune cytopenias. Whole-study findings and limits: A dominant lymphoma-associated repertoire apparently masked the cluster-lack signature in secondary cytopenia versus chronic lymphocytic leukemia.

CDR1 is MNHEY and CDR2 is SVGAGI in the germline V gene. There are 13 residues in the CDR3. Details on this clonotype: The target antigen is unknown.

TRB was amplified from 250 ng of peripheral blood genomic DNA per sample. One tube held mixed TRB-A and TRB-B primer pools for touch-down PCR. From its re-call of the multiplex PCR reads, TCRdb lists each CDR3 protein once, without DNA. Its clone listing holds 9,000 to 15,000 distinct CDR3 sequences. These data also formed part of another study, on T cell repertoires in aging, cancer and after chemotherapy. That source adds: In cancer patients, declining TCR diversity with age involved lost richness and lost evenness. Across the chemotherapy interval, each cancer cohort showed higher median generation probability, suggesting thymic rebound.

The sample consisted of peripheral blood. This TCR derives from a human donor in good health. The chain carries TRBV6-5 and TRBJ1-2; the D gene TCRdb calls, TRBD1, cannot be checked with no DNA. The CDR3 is CASSYSGAGGYTF.